The 19 T cell receptor beta chains below come from one sample, sequenced in a study of shared clonotypes between healthy human individuals. Here immunoSEQ multiplex PCR was the method, and the copy in TCRdb shows in-frame clones only, minus some. The table includes nearly 1 million clones, 76% detected once. Sequenced input: memory CD4+ T cells sorted from blood. Subset indicated: CD45RA-negative fraction. These receptors were taken from a man younger than 35 in good health.

The gene calls are TRBV25-1 and TRBJ1-2; D possibly corresponds to TRBD1 (6 bases). CDR1 is MGHDK and CDR2 is SYGVNS in the germline V gene. Trimming shortened V by 3 bases and J by 8 bases, and 19 bases separated the two germline ends. The CDR3 is made up of 15 amino acids. This CDR3 is CASSEPSGTGGGYTF. DNA for the CDR3: TGTGCCAGCAGTGAGCCATCAGGGACGGGGGGCGGCTACACCTTC.

About this clone itself: This sample includes further DNA sequences coding for the same CDR3. This sequence joins TRBV7-9 and TRBJ1-6, with D possibly being TRBD1 (6 bases). V was clipped by 2 bases and J by 7 bases, with 9 bases between them. The germline V gene encodes CDR1 SEHNR and CDR2 FQNEAQ (reference sequence). The CDR3 length is 14 residues. CDR3: CASSLNQGNSPLHF. The CDR3 DNA reads TGTGCCAGCAGCTTAAATCAGGGGAATTCACCCCTCCACTTT.

The V call is TRBV7-8, the J call TRBJ1-1; possibly TRBD1 for D (6 bases). Germline CDR1 and CDR2: SGHVS and FQNEAQ. Trimming shortened V by 1 base and J by 8 bases, and 11 bases separated the two germline ends. The CDR3 runs 13 residues. The DNA of the CDR3 is TGTGCCAGCAGCTTAGTCAGGGGACAAGAAGCTTTCTTT. It specifies CASSLVRGQEAFF.

The chain carries TRBV19 and TRBJ1-5; 7 nucleotides align to TRBD1. CDR3 size: 16 residues. Unmatched junction bases numbered 8, after V lost 5 bases and J lost 1 base. CDR1 is LNHDA and CDR2 is SQIVND in the germline V gene (reference sequence). The CDR3 loop is CASSDSLTGSNQPQHF. DNA of the CDR3: TGTGCCAGTAGTGATTCTCTGACAGGGAGCAATCAGCCCCAGCATTTT.

The gene calls are TRBV4-1 and TRBJ2-2, with 14 bases fitting TRBD2. The CDR3 loop spans 18 amino acids. J lost 4 bases, V lost 3 bases, and 7 bases had no gene match. CDR1 MGHRA and CDR2 YSYEKL come from the germline V gene. CDR3 residues: CASSHRTSGGTFTGELFF. Here the CDR3 DNA reads TGCGCCAGCAGCCATCGGACTAGCGGGGGGACTTTCACCGGGGAGCTGTTTTTT.

The chain has TRBV10-3 and TRBJ2-3, with D maybe TRBD2 (6 bases). The length of the CDR3 is 14 residues. The V gene's germline CDR1 is ENHRY and CDR2 SYGVKD. The V end was cut by 9 bases, the J end by 5 bases, with 18 bases between. The chain's CDR3 is CAIALGGGVDTQYF. The CDR3 nucleotides read TGTGCCATTGCCTTGGGGGGTGGAGTAGATACGCAGTATTTT.

V is TRBV30 and J is TRBJ2-7; tentative D call: TRBD2 (5 bases). V was cut by 4 bases and J by 6 bases, with 10 bases left in between. The V gene's germline CDR1 is GTSNPN and CDR2 SVGIG (reference sequence). CDR3 size: 11 residues. For the CDR3, the DNA is TGTGCCTGGATAGCCGGGATCGAGCAGTACTTC. Translation: CAWIAGIEQYF.

The chain recombines TRBV28 with TRBJ2-3; D gene uncertain. V was cut by 3 bases and J by 3 bases, with 4 bases left in between. This CDR3 contains 12 residues. The germline V gene has CDR1 MDHEN and CDR2 SYDVKM. For the CDR3, the DNA is TGTGCCAGCAGTTTGATGACAGATACGCAGTATTTT. Its protein product is CASSLMTDTQYF.

The chain recombines TRBV7-2 with TRBJ1-1; D ambiguous. Germline CDR1 and CDR2: SGHTA and FQGNSA. Trimming took 2 bases from V and 0 from J, leaving 10 bases between them. The CDR3 spans 15 residues. The CDR3 loop is CASSLWQAVNTEAFF. The DNA for the CDR3 is TGTGCCAGCAGCTTATGGCAGGCGGTGAACACTGAAGCTTTCTTT.

The CDR3 DNA sequence: TGTGCCAGCAGTTCGGGGGGCAGGGGAGGCTCCTACGAGCAGTACTTC. It translates to CASSSGGRGGSYEQYF. This chain connects TRBV27 to TRBJ2-7; perhaps TRBD2 as D (7 bases). Trimming removed 4 bases at V and 0 bases at J, with 16 bases between. The CDR3 has 16 amino acids. Germline V gives CDR1 MNHEY, CDR2 SMNVEV (reference sequence).

This clone has a single count. The rearrangement uses TRBV7-2 and TRBJ2-2; 7 nucleotides match TRBD2. Germline V gives CDR1 SGHTA, CDR2 FQGNSA. The length of the CDR3 is 15 residues. The V and J ends lost 1 base and 5 bases, in that order; junction bases with no gene match: 4. In DNA, the CDR3 is TGTGCCAGCAGCTTAGTAGCAGCGGGGACCGGGGAGCTGTTTTTT. It is translated as CASSLVAAGTGELFF.

This clone was seen only once. The gene calls are TRBV6-5 and TRBJ2-7; the match to TRBD2 covers 7 bases. J was trimmed by 4 bases and V by 5 bases; bases with no gene match: 11. The CDR3 spans 15 residues. CDR1 MNHEY and CDR2 SVGAGI come from the germline V gene. Written as DNA, the CDR3 is TGTGCCAGCAGTCTCAGCTTTCTAGCGGCGTACGAGCAGTACTTC. Amino acid sequence: CASSLSFLAAYEQYF.

The chain has TRBV18 and TRBJ1-3; D gene ambiguous. Trimming took off 3 bases at V and 0 bases at J, with 9 bases between the two ends. Germline CDR1 is KGHSH and CDR2 is LQKENI. CDR3 length equals 15 residues. DNA of the CDR3: TGTGCCAGCTCACCCCCCACGAGCTCTGGAAACACCATATATTTT. Encoded protein: CASSPPTSSGNTIYF.

In DNA form, the CDR3 reads TGTGCCAGCAGCTCGACAGGGGTCGGTCAGCCCCAGCATTTT. Amino acids: CASSSTGVGQPQHF. The rearrangement joins TRBV7-9 to TRBJ1-5; 8 bases align to TRBD1. Germline V gene data show CDR1 as SEHNR and CDR2 as FQNEAQ (reference sequence). The CDR3 sequence is 14 residues long. J gave up 6 bases and V 4 bases, and 5 bases lay outside the gene matches. The variable domain in full, with the rest retrieved from reference TRBV7-9 and TRBJ1-5, is DTGVSQNPRHKITKRGQNVTFRCDPISEHNRLYWYRQTLGQGPEFLTYFQNEAQLEKSRLLSDRFSAERPKGSFSTLEIQRTEQGDSAMYLCASSSTGVGQPQHFGDGTRLSIL.

V and J are TRBV18 and TRBJ1-4, with 11 positions matching TRBD1. V dropped 3 bases and J dropped 8; count of bases not matched to a gene: 20. The CDR3 is 20 residues long. Germline V CDR1 and CDR2: KGHSH, LQKENI. DNA of the CDR3: TGTGCCAGCTCACCCATCAATACGGCCGGACAGGGGGCGCGGTACGAAAAACTGTTTTTT. Protein: CASSPINTAGQGARYEKLFF.

This rearrangement joins TRBV6-4 to TRBJ2-1, with TRBD2 identical over 13 bases. CDR1 and CDR2 (germline): MRHNA, SNTAGT. The V gene end was trimmed by 6 bases and the J gene end by 4 bases; junction bases not matched to a gene: 6. The CDR3 has 16 residues. CDR3 loop: CASSGLAGEGYNEQFF. The DNA of the CDR3 is TGTGCCAGCAGCGGACTAGCGGGAGAAGGGTACAATGAGCAGTTCTTC.

The J gene is TRBJ2-7, the V gene TRBV10-3, with no clear D. Germline CDR1 reads ENHRY; CDR2 reads SYGVKD. CDR3 size: 12 residues. The V and J ends lost 2 bases and 6 bases respectively, with 8 bases between them. The CDR3 reads CAISEAEVEQYF. The CDR3 DNA sequence: TGTGCCATCAGTGAGGCCGAGGTCGAGCAGTACTTC.

The V call is TRBV5-1, the J call TRBJ2-5, with D possibly TRBD2 on 6 matching bases. CDR1 and CDR2 from the germline V gene are SGHRS and YFSETQ. The V end lost 5 bases, the J end lost 4 bases, and 18 bases lay between the germline ends. The CDR3 is made up of 15 amino acids. CDR3 residues: CASRVGGGRLETQYF. The DNA for the CDR3 is TGCGCCAGCAGGGTCGGGGGTGGACGCTTAGAGACCCAGTACTTC.

This chain joins TRBV6-1 and TRBJ2-7, with D maybe TRBD1 (6 bases). V was cut by 10 bases and J by 1 base, with 14 bases left in between. CDR3 size: 13 residues. From germline, CDR1 is MNHNS and CDR2 SASEGT. The CDR3, as DNA: TGTGCCACGCCCGACAGGAATTCCTACGAGCAGTACTTC. Protein sequence: CATPDRNSYEQYF.